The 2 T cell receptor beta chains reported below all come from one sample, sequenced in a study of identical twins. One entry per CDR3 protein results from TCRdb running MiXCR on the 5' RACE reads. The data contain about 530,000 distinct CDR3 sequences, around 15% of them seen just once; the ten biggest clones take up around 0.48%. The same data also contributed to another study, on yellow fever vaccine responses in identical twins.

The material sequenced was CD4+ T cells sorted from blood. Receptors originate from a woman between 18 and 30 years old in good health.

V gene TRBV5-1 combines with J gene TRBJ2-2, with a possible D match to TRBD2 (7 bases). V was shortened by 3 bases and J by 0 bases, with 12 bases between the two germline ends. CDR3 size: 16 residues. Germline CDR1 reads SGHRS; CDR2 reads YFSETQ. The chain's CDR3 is CASSWGGRSNTGELFF. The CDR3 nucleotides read TGCGCCAGCAGCTGGGGGGGGCGCTCGAACACCGGGGAGCTGTTTTTT.

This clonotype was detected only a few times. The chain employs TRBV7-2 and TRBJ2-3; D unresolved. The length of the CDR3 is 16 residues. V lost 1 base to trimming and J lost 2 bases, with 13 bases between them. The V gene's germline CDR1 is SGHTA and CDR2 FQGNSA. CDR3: CASSLVVLTSTDTQYF. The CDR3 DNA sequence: TGTGCCAGCAGCTTAGTCGTTCTAACATCCACAGATACGCAGTATTTT.